These 28 T cell receptor beta chains were all obtained from the same sample, sequenced in a study of T cell repertoires in cytomegalovirus infection. MiXCR, applied by TCRdb to the reads, yields one record per CDR3 protein. The table records some 390,000 distinct CDR3 sequences, about a sixth of them present only once. The sequencing input was PBMCs. These receptors all come from a human donor in good health (CMV status not recorded). Some clones in this sample may be carry-over from other donors' samples.

This clonotype came up a few times. The chain uses TRBV4-3 and TRBJ2-5, with D perhaps TRBD2 (5 bases). Germline assignment: CDR1 LGHNA and CDR2 YSLEER. V lost 0 bases, J lost 5 bases, and 22 bases lay in between. This CDR3 has 18 amino acids. The CDR3 here is CASSQDLESSSPWETQYF. The CDR3 DNA is TGCGCCAGCAGCCAAGATCTTGAGAGTTCTAGCCCGTGGGAGACCCAGTACTTC.

This clonotype was observed many times. The J gene is TRBJ2-7, the V gene TRBV5-6; D gene unclear. CDR1 and CDR2 (germline): SGHDT, YYEEEE. The V end was cut by 7 bases, the J end by 2 bases, with 16 bases between. CDR3 size: 14 residues. The CDR3: CASGPARITYEQYF. The CDR3 DNA is TGTGCCAGCGGCCCGGCACGGATCACCTACGAGCAGTACTTC.

The gene calls are TRBV20-1 and TRBJ2-7, with a weak D call TRBD1 (5 bases). Germline V gene lookup returns CDR1 DFQATT and CDR2 SNEGSKA (reference sequence). CDR3 length: 12 residues. Trimming removed 6 bases from V and 3 bases from J, with 12 bases in between. This CDR3 reads CSAKDTYYEQYF. The DNA for the CDR3 is TGCAGTGCCAAGGACACCTACTACGAGCAGTACTTC.

This clonotype has just a few counts. The rearrangement uses TRBV29-1 and TRBJ2-5, with D perhaps matching TRBD2 (5 bases). V was trimmed by 7 bases and J by 4 bases, leaving 13 bases between them. CDR1 and CDR2 (germline): SQVTM, ANQGSEA. The CDR3 is 12 amino acids. The CDR3 sequence is CSGGEWGETQYF. The CDR3, as DNA: TGCAGCGGGGGAGAGTGGGGAGAGACCCAGTACTTC.

This clonotype was observed at least ten times. The chain joins TRBV7-2 to TRBJ1-6; D call uncertain. The CDR3 totals 13 residues. V was shortened by 3 bases and J by 7 bases, with 7 bases between the two germline ends. The germline V gene encodes CDR1 SGHTA and CDR2 FQGNSA. The CDR3 loop is CASSFAENSPLHF. CDR3 nucleotide sequence: TGTGCCAGCAGCTTTGCAGAGAATTCACCCCTCCACTTT.

This clonotype showed up just a few times. This chain connects TRBV20-1 to TRBJ2-3, with D unclear. The CDR3 spans 12 residues. In germline, CDR1 is DFQATT, CDR2 SNEGSKA (reference sequence). V was trimmed by 2 bases and J by 4 bases, leaving 7 bases between them. The CDR3 sequence: CSARHRPDTQYF. In DNA form, the CDR3 reads TGCAGTGCTAGACACCGACCAGATACGCAGTATTTT.

This clonotype was detected many times. This rearrangement joins TRBV7-9 to TRBJ1-6; D not certain. Trimming pared 1 base from V and 7 bases from J, leaving 11 bases between. Germline V lookup: CDR1 SEHNR, CDR2 FQNEAQ (reference sequence). This CDR3 is built from 15 residues. CDR3 nucleotide sequence: TGTGCCAGCAGCTTAGTGGGCAGAGACAATTCACCCCTCCACTTT. Its protein product is CASSLVGRDNSPLHF.

This clonotype occurred a few times. This rearrangement joins TRBV3-1 to TRBJ1-6; D call uncertain. There are 13 residues in the CDR3. Germline-derived CDR1 and CDR2 are LGHDT and YNNKEL (reference sequence). Trimming removed 8 bases from V and 1 base from J, with 6 bases in between. CDR3 amino acids: CASRMSYNSPLHF. Written as DNA, the CDR3 is TGTGCCAGCCGGATGTCCTATAATTCACCCCTCCACTTT.

The chain has TRBV29-1 and TRBJ2-3; 15 bases are a match to TRBD2. This CDR3 comprises 17 residues. V gave up 1 base and J gave up 4 bases; unmatched junction bases: 6. Per the germline V gene, CDR1 is SQVTM and CDR2 is ANQGSEA. This CDR3 is CSVEGTSGGGRADTQYF. Written as DNA, the CDR3 is TGCAGCGTTGAAGGGACTAGCGGGGGGGGCCGAGCAGATACGCAGTATTTT.

This clonotype was picked up many times. The chain employs TRBV4-3 and TRBJ2-3; 9 bases map to TRBD2. V shed 5 bases, J shed 3 bases, and the junction held 6 bases outside the gene matches. CDR1 LGHNA and CDR2 YSLEER come from the germline V gene. The CDR3 is made up of 15 amino acids. CDR3 DNA: TGCGCCAGCAGCGTAGCGGGAGCGTTGACAGATACGCAGTATTTT. Residues: CASSVAGALTDTQYF.

The V call is TRBV28, the J call TRBJ2-7; D unclear. V lost 3 bases, J lost 2 bases, and 8 bases lay in between. The CDR3 totals 13 residues. CDR1 and CDR2 (germline): MDHEN, SYDVKM. CDR3 sequence: CASSFTATYEQYF. The CDR3 DNA reads as TGTGCCAGCAGTTTCACCGCAACCTACGAGCAGTACTTC.

The CDR3 is CASSIDGGSNQPQHF. CDR3 DNA: TGTGCCAGTAGTATAGATGGGGGTAGCAATCAGCCCCAGCATTTT. The chain joins TRBV19 to TRBJ1-5, with a tentative D call TRBD1 (5 bases). The CDR3 has 15 amino acids. The germline gives CDR1 LNHDA, CDR2 SQIVND (reference sequence). The ends were cut back, 0 bases at V and 0 bases at J, with 6 bases in the middle.

This clonotype is judged medium-sized. The rearrangement uses TRBV28 and TRBJ2-3, with 8 bases that match TRBD1. The CDR3 runs 14 residues. V was pared by 4 bases and J by 6 bases, with 6 bases of the junction left unmatched. Germline loops: CDR1 MDHEN, CDR2 SYDVKM. CDR3 nucleotide sequence: TGTGCCAGCAGTTCCCTTGACAGGGGCGATACGCAGTATTTT. Protein: CASSSLDRGDTQYF.

The chain has TRBV6-1 and TRBJ2-5, with D maybe TRBD2 (6 bases). The V gene's germline CDR1 is MNHNS and CDR2 SASEGT. Trimming removed 6 bases from V and 1 base from J, with 15 bases in between. This CDR3 region has 15 residues. The CDR3 DNA sequence: TGTGCCAGCAGCTCGACTAGTTCGAGCCAAGAGACCCAGTACTTC. Protein sequence: CASSSTSSSQETQYF.

This clonotype appeared a few times. The chain uses TRBV3-1 and TRBJ1-1; D is unresolved. In germline, CDR1 is LGHDT, CDR2 YNNKEL (reference sequence). The CDR3 has 13 residues. V lost 4 bases, J lost 3 bases, and 9 bases lay in between. The CDR3 sequence is CASSLAQDTEAFF. In nucleotides, the CDR3 is TGTGCCAGCAGCCTCGCCCAGGACACTGAAGCTTTCTTT.

This clonotype was detected ten times or more. This chain joins TRBV6-2 or TRBV6-3 and TRBJ2-2; no firm D call. The CDR3 loop spans 14 amino acids. V was cut by 0 bases and J by 8 bases, with 10 bases left in between. The V gene's germline CDR1 is MNHEY and CDR2 SVGEGT. CDR3 residues: CASSYSIEVGELFF. CDR3 nucleotide sequence: TGTGCCAGCAGTTACTCTATAGAAGTTGGGGAGCTGTTTTTT.

This clonotype was counted a few times. The chain couples TRBV12-3 or TRBV12-4 to TRBJ1-1; TRBD1 aligns across 10 bases. This CDR3 contains 15 residues. V gave up 5 bases and J gave up 11 bases; unmatched junction bases: 14. The CDR3 loop is CASSIGTGALIWAFF. In nucleotides, the CDR3 is TGTGCCAGCAGTATAGGGACAGGGGCCCTTATATGGGCTTTCTTT.

The genes are TRBV20-1 and TRBJ2-5, with TRBD1 matching 8 bases. The CDR3 length is 13 residues. V shed 6 bases and J 5 bases; nucleotides not matched to a gene: 8. Per germline, CDR1 DFQATT and CDR2 SNEGSKA (reference sequence). The CDR3 loop is CSAAGGWAETQYF. CDR3 nucleotides: TGCAGTGCCGCAGGGGGCTGGGCGGAGACCCAGTACTTC.

V gene TRBV28 combines with J gene TRBJ1-5; maybe TRBD1 (6 bases). V was clipped by 5 bases and J by 1 base, with 15 bases between them. Per the germline V gene, CDR1 is MDHEN and CDR2 is SYDVKM. The CDR3 length is 16 residues. This CDR3 reads CASSPGVPASNQPQHF. For the CDR3, the DNA is TGTGCCAGCAGTCCAGGGGTCCCAGCAAGCAATCAGCCCCAGCATTTT.

This clonotype has more than one count but fewer than ten. The chain joins TRBV20-1 to TRBJ1-2, with D unresolved. V was clipped by 4 bases and J by 7 bases, with 19 bases between them. The germline CDR1 and CDR2 sequences are DFQATT and SNEGSKA (reference sequence). This CDR3 spans 14 amino acids. The CDR3 spells CSAKDRREVFGYTF. CDR3 in DNA: TGCAGTGCTAAAGATCGGCGAGAGGTCTTTGGCTACACCTTC.

This clonotype was counted between two and nine times. This chain uses TRBV14 with TRBJ1-1; 8 bases map to TRBD1. Germline CDR1 reads SGHDN; CDR2 reads FVKESK. CDR3 size: 12 residues. Trimming removed 1 base from V and 10 bases from J; junction bases left unmatched: 2. CDR3 residues: CASSQGTGTAFF. In nucleotides, the CDR3 is TGTGCCAGCAGCCAAGGGACAGGGACAGCTTTCTTT.

V and J are TRBV27 and TRBJ1-2; the D gene is possibly TRBD1 (5 bases). Germline CDR1 MNHEY, CDR2 SMNVEV (reference sequence). V lost 3 bases and J lost 3, with 8 bases in between. The CDR3 covers 13 residues. This CDR3 reads CASSFGADYGYTF. The CDR3 DNA sequence: TGTGCCAGCAGTTTTGGGGCTGACTATGGCTACACCTTC.

The chain uses TRBV6-2 or TRBV6-3 and TRBJ1-1; D might be TRBD1 (5 bases). The germline V gene has CDR1 MNHEY and CDR2 SVGEGT. Trimming took 6 bases from V and 2 from J, leaving 13 bases between them. The CDR3 has 14 residues. CDR3 bases: TGTGCCAGCAGCCTTGGGACCCACAACACTGAAGCTTTCTTT. Translation: CASSLGTHNTEAFF.

This chain uses TRBV7-9 with TRBJ2-7; 10 bases are a match to TRBD2. Germline CDR1 is SEHNR and CDR2 is FQNEAQ (reference sequence). This CDR3 is 17 amino acids long. V trimming: 2 bases; J trimming: 6 bases; junction bases outside the gene matches: 13. The DNA for the CDR3 is TGTGCCAGCAGCTTATGGACTAGCGGAAGGGTTGGTGGCGAGCAGTACTTC. It translates to CASSLWTSGRVGGEQYF.

This clonotype was observed at least ten times. V usage is TRBV7-2 and J usage is TRBJ2-7, with unresolved D. This CDR3 contains 13 residues. Germline values: CDR1 SGHTA, CDR2 FQGNSA. Trimming pared 0 bases from V and 4 bases from J, leaving 7 bases between. The CDR3 coding sequence is TGTGCCAGCAGCTTAGCGTTAACATACGAGCAGTACTTC. Translation gives CASSLALTYEQYF.

About this clonotype itself: At one boundary the junction diverges from the germline segment, which might be a read error. This sequence joins TRBV19 and TRBJ1-4; D unclear. CDR1 LNHDA and CDR2 SQIVND come from the germline V gene (reference sequence). The CDR3 length is 15 residues. The CDR3 nucleotides are TGTGCCAGTAGTGTCACAGCCAGCTTTAATGAAAACCTGTTTTTT. Its translation: CASSVTASFNENLFF.

A few counts support this clonotype. The chain combines TRBV11-2 with TRBJ2-5; no definite D call. CDR3 length: 11 amino acids. With 3 bases removed from V and 6 bases from J, the gap between germline ends came to 5 bases. Germline assignment: CDR1 SGHAT and CDR2 FQNNGV. The CDR3 spells CASSFRKTQYF. The CDR3 bases are TGTGCCAGCAGCTTCCGCAAGACCCAGTACTTC.

On this clonotype itself: A far larger clone is off by one base, so a read error is likely. The chain recombines TRBV11-3 with TRBJ1-1, with D unresolved. Germline CDR1 SGHNT, CDR2 YENEEA. The CDR3 consists of 12 residues. Written as DNA, the CDR3 is TGTGCCTGCAGCTTACGGGGCACTGAAGCTTTCTTT. Translation: CACSLRGTEAFF. The whole variable domain, remainder taken from reference TRBV11-3 and TRBJ1-1, is EAGVVQSPRYKIIEKKQPVAFWCNPISGHNTLYWYLQNLGQGPELLIRYENEEAVDDSQLPKDRFSAERLKGVDSTLKIQPAELGDSAVYLCACSLRGTEAFFGQGTRLTVV.